This passage covers 18 T cell receptor beta chains from one sample sequenced in a study of CD8 T cells in Susac syndrome. Reverse transcription of roughly 0.5 to 1 ug RNA used random hexamers. Each CDR3 protein gets one entry after TCRdb re-called the immunoSEQ multiplex PCR reads with MiXCR. The top ten hold around 0.096% of the sample, which has around 170,000 distinct CDR3 sequences, more than 90% seen once. The sequencing input was CD4+ T cells from PBMCs. These receptors were collected from a human donor with Susac syndrome.

This chain links TRBV29-1 with TRBJ2-3; 7 bases fit TRBD1. J lost 0 bases, V lost 6 bases, and 9 bases had no gene match. Germline V CDR1 and CDR2: SQVTM, ANQGSEA. The CDR3 is 15 residues long. The CDR3 loop is CSVPPWGQSTDTQYF. CDR3 DNA: TGCAGCGTACCGCCTTGGGGACAGAGCACAGATACGCAGTATTTT.

The chain combines TRBV7-9 with TRBJ2-7; D remains unclear. This CDR3 has 14 residues. Per the germline V gene, CDR1 is SEHNR and CDR2 is FQNEAQ (reference sequence). V shed 2 bases and J shed 5 bases, with 13 bases lying between them. CDR3 in amino acids: CASSLNGGLNEQYF. In nucleotides, the CDR3 is TGTGCCAGCAGCTTAAATGGTGGTTTGAACGAGCAGTACTTC.

The chain is built from TRBV7-6 and TRBJ2-4, with D possibly TRBD1 on 6 matching bases. In germline, CDR1 is SGHVS, CDR2 FNYEAQ. Trimming shortened V by 5 bases and J by 9 bases, and 17 bases separated the two germline ends. The CDR3 totals 14 residues. CDR3 bases: TGTGCCAGCAGCGGAGGTGGGGGCCTATCCATTCAGTACTTC. Amino acids: CASSGGGGLSIQYF.

The chain joins TRBV2 to TRBJ1-5, with a weak D call TRBD1 (6 bases). Trimming stripped 5 bases from V and 1 base from J, with 12 bases between. The CDR3 contains 15 residues. Germline CDR1 SNHLY, CDR2 FYNNEI. This chain's CDR3 is CASSYGTLSNQPQHF. The DNA for the CDR3 is TGTGCCAGCAGTTACGGGACACTGAGCAATCAGCCCCAGCATTTT.

This clonotype was detected once. This rearrangement joins TRBV27 to TRBJ1-6, with 7 bases matching TRBD1. The CDR3 contains 16 residues. The V and J ends lost 5 bases and 0 bases, in that order; junction bases with no gene match: 4. Germline V gene sequence: CDR1 MNHEY, CDR2 SMNVEV (reference sequence). The CDR3 sequence: CASSRDRASYNSPLHF. Here the CDR3 DNA reads TGTGCCAGCAGTCGCGACAGGGCCTCCTATAATTCACCCCTCCACTTT.

The gene calls are TRBV12-3 or TRBV12-4 and TRBJ2-2; a possible D gene is TRBD1 (5 bases). The CDR3 is made up of 12 amino acids. V was pared by 6 bases and J by 8 bases, with 10 bases between. The DNA for the CDR3 is TGTGCCAGCAGCAGACCAGGGGGGGAGCTGTTTTTT. This gives the protein CASSRPGGELFF.

J is TRBJ2-1 and V is TRBV3-1; D gene ambiguous. This CDR3 contains 11 residues. Germline V lookup: CDR1 LGHDT, CDR2 YNNKEL (reference sequence). Trimming left V 1 base short and J 7 bases short, with 2 bases between. The CDR3 spells CASSQANEQFF. The CDR3 bases are TGTGCCAGCAGCCAAGCGAATGAGCAGTTCTTC.

V is TRBV27 and J is TRBJ2-3; unclear D gene. This CDR3 comprises 11 residues. Trimming took 4 bases from V and 6 from J, leaving 5 bases between them. The V gene's germline CDR1 is MNHEY and CDR2 SMNVEV (reference sequence). CDR3 nucleotide sequence: TGTGCCAGCAGTTCCTATGATACGCAGTATTTT. It specifies CASSSYDTQYF.

The CDR3 coding sequence is TGTGCCAGCTCACGGCGACAGGAATCCTACGAGCAGTACTTC. Its protein product is CASSRRQESYEQYF. The V call is TRBV18, the J call TRBJ2-7, with D possibly TRBD1 on 6 matching bases. The ends were cut back, 4 bases at V and 1 base at J, with 11 bases in the middle. Germline CDR1 KGHSH, CDR2 LQKENI. The CDR3 totals 14 residues. Drawing the rest from reference TRBV18 and TRBJ2-7, the complete variable domain is NAGVMQNPRHLVRRRGQEARLRCSPMKGHSHVYWYRQLPEEGLKFMVYLQKENIIDESGMPKERFSAEFPKEGPSILRIQQVVRGDSAAYFCASSRRQESYEQYFGPGTRLTVT.

This chain joins TRBV7-9 and TRBJ1-6, with 7 positions matching TRBD1. V was pared by 7 bases and J by 9 bases, with 12 bases of the junction left unmatched. CDR1 and CDR2 from the germline V gene are SEHNR and FQNEAQ (reference sequence). The CDR3 runs 15 residues. Here the CDR3 DNA reads TGTGCCAGCAAGCCGACAGGGCCCGCTATTTCACCCCTCCACTTT. Protein: CASKPTGPAISPLHF.

V gene TRBV11-1 combines with J gene TRBJ1-2; D not resolved. Germline lookup yields CDR1 SGHAT and CDR2 FQDESV (reference sequence). With 5 bases removed from V and 2 bases from J, the gap between germline ends came to 30 bases. The CDR3 is made up of 20 amino acids. The CDR3 loop is CASSTPPPFRAPFTNYGYTF. DNA of the CDR3: TGTGCCAGCAGCACACCACCCCCCTTCCGTGCTCCATTTACGAACTATGGCTACACCTTC.

This rearrangement joins TRBV14 to TRBJ1-2; D is undetermined. This CDR3 is built from 13 residues. With 5 bases removed from V and 4 bases from J, the gap between germline ends came to 11 bases. The germline CDR1 and CDR2 sequences are SGHDN and FVKESK. The CDR3 DNA follows: TGTGCCAGCAGCTTAGAAATGGGCTATGGCTACACCTTC. The encoded protein is CASSLEMGYGYTF.

The CDR3 reads CASSLSSRTAVHGYTF. The CDR3, as DNA: TGTGCCAGCAGCCTTTCAAGCCGGACTGCCGTCCATGGCTACACCTTC. The J gene is TRBJ1-2, the V gene TRBV3-1; D is unclear. CDR3 size: 16 residues. Germline V CDR1 and CDR2: LGHDT, YNNKEL (reference sequence). The V and J ends lost 4 bases and 6 bases respectively, with 21 bases between them.

V gene TRBV7-9 combines with J gene TRBJ2-3, with D possibly being TRBD1 (5 bases). The CDR3 loop spans 16 amino acids. Germline V gene sequence: CDR1 SEHNR, CDR2 FQNEAQ (reference sequence). Trimming stripped 2 bases from V and 2 bases from J, with 14 bases between. CDR3 DNA sequence: TGTGCCAGCAGCTTATCGACAGATCGATACACAGATACGCAGTATTTT. It yields the protein CASSLSTDRYTDTQYF.

The chain is built from TRBV5-4 and TRBJ1-6; TRBD1 matches at 11 bases. The CDR3 runs 14 residues. V lost 4 bases to trimming and J lost 11 bases; unmatched junction nucleotides: 5. The germline CDR1 and CDR2 sequences are SGHNT and YYREEE (reference sequence). The CDR3 DNA sequence: TGTGCCAGCAGCGAGGGACAGGGGGAGGCACCCCTCCACTTT. It is translated as CASSEGQGEAPLHF.

This chain connects TRBV5-1 to TRBJ2-3, with 8 bases identical to TRBD2. The CDR3 runs to 16 residues. CDR1 and CDR2 (germline): SGHRS, YFSETQ. Losses at the gene ends were 4 bases for V and 2 bases for J; bases not matched to a gene: 9. The CDR3 nucleotides are TGCGCCAGCAGCCTTCCGACTAGCGAACACACAGATACGCAGTATTTT. Its translation is CASSLPTSEHTDTQYF.

V and J are TRBV7-9 and TRBJ2-5; possibly TRBD1 or TRBD2 for D (5 bases each). CDR3 length: 16 residues. The V and J ends lost 1 base and 2 bases respectively, with 14 bases between them. Germline V gene data show CDR1 as SEHNR and CDR2 as FQNEAQ (reference sequence). The CDR3 nucleotides read TGTGCCAGCAGCTTAGGAGGGACGGACTCTCAAGAGACCCAGTACTTC. Translation: CASSLGGTDSQETQYF.

This chain joins TRBV14 and TRBJ1-2; D unresolved. V was trimmed by 2 bases and J by 2 bases, leaving 12 bases between them. Germline values: CDR1 SGHDN, CDR2 FVKESK. This CDR3 has 15 residues. The CDR3 nucleotides are TGTGCCAGCAGCCAAATATTCGGACTAAACTATGGCTACACCTTC. Its translation is CASSQIFGLNYGYTF. Full variable domain (outside the CDR3, taken from reference TRBV14 and TRBJ1-2): EAGVTQFPSHSVIEKGQTVTLRCDPISGHDNLYWYRRVMGKEIKFLLHFVKESKQDESGMPNNRFLAERTGGTYSTLKVQPAELEDSGVYFCASSQIFGLNYGYTFGSGTRLTVV.